What follows are 24 T cell receptor beta chains derived from one specimen sequenced in a study of T cell responses to AZD1222 COVID-19 vaccine. The protocol was immunoSEQ multiplex PCR, while the TCRdb copy is restricted to in-frame clones and leaves out a portion. This sample has over 100,000 clones, with approximately 89% found just once. Sequencing was performed on peripheral blood, taken on day 0 of AZD1222 vaccination. Receptors were obtained from an adult in good health.

The chain couples TRBV12-5 to TRBJ2-7; D is perhaps TRBD1 or TRBD2 (6 bases each). The V gene lost 4 bases and the J gene lost 2 bases, with 18 bases spanning the gap. CDR3 length: 16 residues. Germline loops: CDR1 LGHNT, CDR2 FRNRAP. Here the CDR3 reads CASGSVVGGLPYEQYF. The DNA for the CDR3 is TGTGCTAGTGGTTCGGTCGTGGGGGGCTTACCCTACGAGCAGTACTTC.

The V gene is TRBV7-9, the J gene TRBJ1-2, with no clear D. Germline CDR1 SEHNR, CDR2 FQNEAQ (reference sequence). V was trimmed by 4 bases and J by 2 bases, leaving 14 bases between them. The CDR3 is 15 residues long. CDR3 residues: CASSSTLGVNYGYTF. The CDR3 coding sequence is TGTGCCAGCAGCTCGACCCTTGGGGTAAACTATGGCTACACCTTC.

The rearrangement uses TRBV7-3 and TRBJ2-7; possibly TRBD1 for D (6 bases). The CDR3 sequence is 13 residues long. The V and J ends lost 4 bases and 3 bases respectively, with 10 bases between them. CDR1 SGHTA and CDR2 FQGTGA come from the germline V gene. CDR3 sequence (DNA): TGTGCCAGCAGCTATCAACAGGGCTACGAGCAGTACTTC. Translating gives CASSYQQGYEQYF.

The J gene is TRBJ1-5, the V gene TRBV19, with 12 positions matching TRBD1. After removal of 5 bases from V and 4 bases from J, the junction contained 6 bases not matched to a gene. This CDR3 has 16 amino acids. Germline V gives CDR1 LNHDA, CDR2 SQIVND (reference sequence). CDR3 DNA: TGTGCCAGTAGTGGTCGGGACAGGGGGCAAAATCAGCCCCAGCATTTT. Amino acid sequence: CASSGRDRGQNQPQHF.

V is TRBV12-3 or TRBV12-4 and J is TRBJ2-1; D tentatively fits TRBD1 or TRBD2 (6 bases each). The CDR3 extends over 13 amino acids. The V gene lost 8 bases and the J gene lost 0 bases, with 8 bases spanning the gap. The CDR3 DNA is TGTGCCAGCGGGGGGCCCTCCTACAATGAGCAGTTCTTC. Translated: CASGGPSYNEQFF.

The CDR3 coding sequence is TGTGCCAGCAGTTTCCAGGGACTCAATCAGCCCCAGCATTTT. Translating gives CASSFQGLNQPQHF. V usage is TRBV27 and J usage is TRBJ1-5, with D possibly matching TRBD1 (5 bases). There are 14 residues in the CDR3. The V and J ends lost 3 bases and 3 bases respectively, with 9 bases between them. The germline gives CDR1 MNHEY, CDR2 SMNVEV (reference sequence).

The gene calls are TRBV27 and TRBJ2-2; 7 nucleotides line up with TRBD2. Looked up from germline, CDR1 is MNHEY and CDR2 is SMNVEV (reference sequence). J lost 3 bases, V lost 5 bases, and 6 bases had no gene match. CDR3 length: 15 residues. The CDR3 is CASSLGGGYTGELFF. In nucleotides, the CDR3 is TGTGCCAGCAGTCTCGGCGGGGGATACACCGGGGAGCTGTTTTTT.

The chain couples TRBV27 to TRBJ1-2, with a possible D match to TRBD1 (6 bases). CDR1 and CDR2 from the germline V gene are MNHEY and SMNVEV (reference sequence). V lost 2 bases to trimming and J lost 4 bases, with 11 bases between them. The CDR3 has 14 amino acids. This CDR3 reads CASSLTGASYGYTF. CDR3 coding DNA: TGTGCCAGCAGTTTAACGGGGGCATCCTATGGCTACACCTTC.

This chain joins TRBV15 and TRBJ2-7; D may correspond to TRBD1 or TRBD2 (5 bases each). This CDR3 region has 14 residues. Between the trimmed V and J ends, which lost 3 bases and 9 bases, there was a span of 18 bases. Germline CDR1 is LNHNV and CDR2 is YYDKDF (reference sequence). The CDR3 reads CATSRETGRDAQYF. The CDR3 nucleotides read TGTGCCACCAGCAGGGAGACCGGCAGGGACGCGCAGTACTTC.

The chain joins TRBV3-1 (or the pseudogene TRBV3-2) to TRBJ1-5; D gene ambiguous. This CDR3 comprises 12 residues. Germline CDR1 is LGHDT and CDR2 is YNNKEL (reference sequence). The V gene lost 5 bases and the J gene lost 6 bases, with 8 bases spanning the gap. The CDR3 loop is CASSAGPQPQHF. The CDR3 DNA reads TGTGCCAGCAGCGCAGGACCTCAGCCCCAGCATTTT.

CDR3 in amino acids: CASSHDRSVYGYTF. CDR3 coding DNA: TGTGCCAGTAGCCATGACAGGAGCGTCTATGGCTACACCTTC. J is TRBJ1-2 and V is TRBV19; a weak D match, TRBD1 (6 bases). This CDR3 region has 14 residues. The V end was cut by 6 bases, the J end by 4 bases, with 15 bases between. From germline, CDR1 is LNHDA and CDR2 SQIVND (reference sequence).

The rearrangement joins TRBV7-9 to TRBJ1-1; D not certain. The CDR3 contains 13 residues. V was shortened by 4 bases and J by 7 bases, with 13 bases between the two germline ends. The germline gives CDR1 SEHNR, CDR2 FQNEAQ (reference sequence). This chain's CDR3 is CASSSLGVVEAFF. CDR3 DNA sequence: TGTGCCAGCAGCTCCCTTGGGGTCGTTGAAGCTTTCTTT.

The chain uses TRBV19 and TRBJ1-4, with 8 positions matching TRBD1. Germline CDR1 LNHDA, CDR2 SQIVND (reference sequence). Losses at the gene ends were 5 bases for V and 4 bases for J; bases not matched to a gene: 3. CDR3 length equals 14 residues. CDR3 nucleotides: TGTGCCAGTAGTCTGGGACAGGTTAATGAAAAACTGTTTTTT. It translates to CASSLGQVNEKLFF. Full variable domain (missing parts from reference TRBV19 and TRBJ1-4): DGGITQSPKYLFRKEGQNVTLSCEQNLNHDAMYWYRQDPGQGLRLIYYSQIVNDFQKGDIAEGYSVSREKKESFPLTVTSAQKNPTAFYLCASSLGQVNEKLFFGSGTQLSVL.

This chain uses TRBV27 with TRBJ2-7, with 13 bases lining up with TRBD2. The CDR3 covers 15 residues. Per germline, CDR1 MNHEY and CDR2 SMNVEV (reference sequence). The junction had 5 bases not matched to a gene; V was cut back by 3 bases and J by 6 bases. CDR3 residues: CASSLGGLAGFEQYF. DNA for the CDR3: TGTGCCAGCAGTTTGGGGGGACTAGCGGGGTTCGAGCAGTACTTC.

The chain combines TRBV11-2 with TRBJ2-1, with 11 bases matching TRBD2. There are 15 residues in the CDR3. Trimming removed 1 base from V and 10 bases from J; junction bases left unmatched: 6. Germline V CDR1 and CDR2: SGHAT, FQNNGV. CDR3 DNA sequence: TGTGCCAGCAGCTTAGTAACTAGCGGGGGAGGGGAGCAGTTCTTC. Its protein product is CASSLVTSGGGEQFF.

The chain is built from TRBV28 and TRBJ2-3; 7 positions match TRBD2. Trimming at V came to 8 bases and at J to 0 bases, leaving 14 bases not matched to a gene. CDR3 size: 17 residues. Per the germline V gene, CDR1 is MDHEN and CDR2 is SYDVKM. The CDR3 nucleotides read TGTGCCAGCGACAAAATAGGACTAGTGGGCAGCACAGATACGCAGTATTTT. It yields the protein CASDKIGLVGSTDTQYF.

This clone appeared once. The rearrangement joins TRBV4-2 to TRBJ2-3; no firm D call. The CDR3 is 16 residues long. With 0 bases removed from V and 4 bases from J, the gap between germline ends came to 14 bases. CDR1 and CDR2 from the germline V gene are LGHNA and YNFKEQ. The CDR3 loop reads CASSQEALSGADTQYF. The CDR3 coding sequence is TGTGCCAGCAGCCAAGAAGCCCTCAGTGGGGCAGATACGCAGTATTTT.

This clone has more than one count but fewer than ten. The chain carries TRBV29-1 and TRBJ2-5; D is undetermined. The CDR3 contains 12 residues. Deletions cut 7 bases from V and 1 base from J, with 10 bases between. Germline CDR1 reads SQVTM; CDR2 reads ANQGSEA. CDR3 sequence (DNA): TGCAGCGCTCTCATTAGCCAAGAGACCCAGTACTTC. This encodes CSALISQETQYF.

CDR3 DNA: TGTGCCAGCCGAAGCTCCTACGAGCAGTACTTC. Residues: CASRSSYEQYF. The rearrangement uses TRBV6-5 and TRBJ2-7, with no clear D. V lost 8 bases to trimming and J lost 0 bases, with 5 bases between them. Germline V gene lookup returns CDR1 MNHEY and CDR2 SVGAGI. The CDR3 length is 11 residues.

This clone was picked up one time. The rearrangement joins TRBV5-8 to TRBJ1-5; a possible D gene is TRBD1 (5 bases). Trimming cost V 4 bases and J 0 bases, with 11 bases left between them. Germline CDR1 and CDR2: SGHTS and YDEGEE. The CDR3 sequence is 15 residues long. The CDR3 loop reads CASSRQYYSNQPQHF. For the CDR3, the DNA is TGTGCCAGCAGCCGACAGTACTATAGCAATCAGCCCCAGCATTTT.

This chain connects TRBV3-1 (or the pseudogene TRBV3-2) to TRBJ2-3, with D uncertain. Germline CDR1 reads LGHDT; CDR2 reads YNNKEL (reference sequence). CDR3 length equals 13 residues. V dropped 3 bases and J dropped 8 bases, with 12 bases sitting between them. CDR3 DNA: TGTGCCAGCAGCCACGACTTCGCCGGTACGCAGTATTTT. Protein: CASSHDFAGTQYF.

The chain recombines TRBV5-1 with TRBJ2-2; D might be TRBD1 or TRBD2, each matching 5 bases. V shed 0 bases and J shed 3 bases, with 12 bases lying between them. The CDR3 runs to 16 residues. The germline gives CDR1 SGHRS, CDR2 YFSETQ. CDR3 region: CASSLDGARYTGELFF. CDR3 sequence (DNA): TGCGCCAGCAGCTTGGACGGGGCCCGGTACACCGGGGAGCTGTTTTTT.

The chain couples TRBV18 to TRBJ1-1, with D possibly TRBD1 on 5 matching bases. The CDR3 totals 13 residues. Trimming left V 4 bases short and J 3 bases short, with 9 bases between. The germline V gene has CDR1 KGHSH and CDR2 LQKENI. The CDR3 protein is CASSLGQDTEAFF. In DNA form, the CDR3 reads TGTGCCAGCTCACTAGGACAAGACACTGAAGCTTTCTTT. Full variable domain (outside the CDR3, taken from reference TRBV18 and TRBJ1-1): NAGVMQNPRHLVRRRGQEARLRCSPMKGHSHVYWYRQLPEEGLKFMVYLQKENIIDESGMPKERFSAEFPKEGPSILRIQQVVRGDSAAYFCASSLGQDTEAFFGQGTRLTVV.

The chain has TRBV5-1 and TRBJ2-2, with no clear D. Per germline, CDR1 SGHRS and CDR2 YFSETQ. The CDR3 loop spans 11 amino acids. Trimming removed 2 bases at V and 6 bases at J, with 2 bases between. For the CDR3, the DNA is TGCGCCAGCAGCTTCCCCGGGGAGCTGTTTTTT. Amino acids: CASSFPGELFF.